The sequence of this TCR beta chain was determined in a study of T cell repertoires in cytomegalovirus infection. The wider study: Public TCR beta signatures provided an indication of both CMV infection and a matching HLA type. Study-wide findings and caveats: What dominated the ex vivo response were HLA-C-restricted CMV-specific TCR beta clonotypes.

In TCRdb, the reads were re-called with MiXCR into one record per CDR3 protein. This sample carries 150,000 to 200,000 distinct CDR3 sequences, around 14% of them seen once, and the ten largest clones take 25% to 30%. There are a few counts of this clonotype. Antigen specificity is unknown. The CDR3 is made up of 15 amino acids. Trimming cost V 5 bases and J 9 bases, with 24 bases left between them. Germline CDR1 DFQATT, CDR2 SNEGSKA (reference sequence). Material: PBMCs. The chain links TRBV20-1 to TRBJ2-3; D may be TRBD2 (5 bases). The sequence came from a human donor in good health (CMV status not recorded). Some clones in this sample may be carry-over from other donors' samples. The CDR3 coding sequence is TGCAGTGCTCTCCTGAGGAGCGGCCAGGCTGGGACGCAGTATTTT. As protein: CSALLRSGQAGTQYF.